This TCR beta chain was recorded in a study of immune heterogeneity within non-small cell lung tumors. Study-wide background: Classification of the tumors gave several squamous cell carcinomas, approximately 10 non-squamous carcinomas and 1 not otherwise specified. Study-level points and caveats: Patients largely differed in their high-frequency T-cell receptor beta clonotypes. Site-unique high-frequency clones occurred alongside identical dominant CDR3 beta clonotypes that recurred across tumor sites within a patient.

Turning to this clonotype: Its antigen is undetermined.

Trimming took 2 bases from V and 4 from J, leaving 12 bases between them. Germline assignment: CDR1 MGHRA and CDR2 YSYEKL. The CDR3 loop spans 14 amino acids. Bulk tumor genomic DNA, 550 to 650 ng per sample, was the template. While surgery was under way, several biopsies spaced far apart were taken per primary tumor. Those enrolled were patients newly diagnosed with untreated non-small cell lung cancer and undergoing curative surgery. Donor patients had newly diagnosed non-small cell lung cancer and were having surgery with curative intent. The TCR beta CDR3 region underwent multiplex PCR amplification with 32 V and 13 J primers. TCRdb analysed the multiplex PCR reads with MiXCR anew, one entry per CDR3 protein. The sample records under 14,000 distinct CDR3 sequences, about 20% being singletons.

Sequencing was performed on lung tumor tissue. The source of this sequence is a man between 60 and 75 years old with non-small cell lung cancer. The rearrangement joins TRBV4-1 to TRBJ2-7, with D unclear. The CDR3 DNA is TGCGCCAGCAGCCAATATAAGGCGAGGTACGAGCAGTACTTC. Translating gives CASSQYKARYEQYF.